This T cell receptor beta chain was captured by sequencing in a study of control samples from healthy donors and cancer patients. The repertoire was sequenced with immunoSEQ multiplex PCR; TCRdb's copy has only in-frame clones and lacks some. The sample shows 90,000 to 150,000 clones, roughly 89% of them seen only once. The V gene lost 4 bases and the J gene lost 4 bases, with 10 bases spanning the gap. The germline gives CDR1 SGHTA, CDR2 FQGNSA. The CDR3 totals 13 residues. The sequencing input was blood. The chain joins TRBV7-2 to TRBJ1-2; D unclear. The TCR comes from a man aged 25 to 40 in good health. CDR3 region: CASSSSSGYGYTF. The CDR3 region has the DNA TGTGCCAGCAGCTCGTCATCAGGCTATGGCTACACCTTC.